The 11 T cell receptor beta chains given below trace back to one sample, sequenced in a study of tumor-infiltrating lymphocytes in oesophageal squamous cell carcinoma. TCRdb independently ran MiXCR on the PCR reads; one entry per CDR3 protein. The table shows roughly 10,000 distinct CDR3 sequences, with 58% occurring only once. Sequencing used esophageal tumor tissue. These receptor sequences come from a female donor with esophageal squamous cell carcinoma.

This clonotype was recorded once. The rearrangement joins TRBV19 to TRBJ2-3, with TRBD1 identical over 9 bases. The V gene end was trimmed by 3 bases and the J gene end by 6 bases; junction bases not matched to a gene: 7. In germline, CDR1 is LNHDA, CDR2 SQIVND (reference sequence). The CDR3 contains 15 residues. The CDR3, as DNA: TGTGCCAGTAGTATCGGGACAGGGCGCAGGGATACGCAGTATTTT. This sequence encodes CASSIGTGRRDTQYF.

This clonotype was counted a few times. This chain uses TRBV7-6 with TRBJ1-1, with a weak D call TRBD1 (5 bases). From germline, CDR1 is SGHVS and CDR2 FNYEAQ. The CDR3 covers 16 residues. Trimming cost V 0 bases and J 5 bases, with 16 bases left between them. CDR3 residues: CASSLASGPRGTEAFF. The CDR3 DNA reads TGTGCCAGCAGCTTAGCGTCCGGCCCACGGGGGACTGAAGCTTTCTTT.

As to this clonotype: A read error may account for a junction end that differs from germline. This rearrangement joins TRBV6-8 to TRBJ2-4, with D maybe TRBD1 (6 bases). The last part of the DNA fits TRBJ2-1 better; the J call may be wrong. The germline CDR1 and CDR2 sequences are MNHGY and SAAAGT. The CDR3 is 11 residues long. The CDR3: CASSRDNEQFF. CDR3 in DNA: TGTGCCAGCAGTCGGGACAACGAGCAGTTCTTC.

This CDR3 reads CASSLGQTFSGNTIYF. Written as DNA, the CDR3 is TGTGCCAGCAGCCTGGGACAGACTTTCTCTGGAAACACCATATATTTT. This chain connects TRBV7-9 to TRBJ1-3; 7 bases match TRBD1. The CDR3 extends over 16 amino acids. With 5 bases clipped from V and 0 bases from J, the junction kept 7 bases outside the gene matches. The germline V gene has CDR1 SEHNR and CDR2 FQNEAQ (reference sequence). Full variable domain (missing parts from reference TRBV7-9 and TRBJ1-3): DTGVSQNPRHKITKRGQNVTFRCDPISEHNRLYWYRQTLGQGPEFLTYFQNEAQLEKSRLLSDRFSAERPKGSFSTLEIQRTEQGDSAMYLCASSLGQTFSGNTIYFGEGSWLTVV.

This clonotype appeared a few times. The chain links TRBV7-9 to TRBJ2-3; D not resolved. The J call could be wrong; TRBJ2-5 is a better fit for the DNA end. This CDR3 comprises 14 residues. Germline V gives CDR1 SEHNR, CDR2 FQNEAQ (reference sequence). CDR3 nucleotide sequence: TGTGCCAGCAGCGCCCAAACGAATGCGGAGACCCAGTACTTC. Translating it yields CASSAQTNAETQYF.

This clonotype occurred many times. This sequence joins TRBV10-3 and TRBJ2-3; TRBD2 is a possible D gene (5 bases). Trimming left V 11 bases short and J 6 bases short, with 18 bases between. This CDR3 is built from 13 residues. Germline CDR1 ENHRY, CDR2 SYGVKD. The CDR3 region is CARDQARGDTQYF. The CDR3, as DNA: TGTGCCCGCGATCAGGCCAGAGGGGATACGCAGTATTTT.

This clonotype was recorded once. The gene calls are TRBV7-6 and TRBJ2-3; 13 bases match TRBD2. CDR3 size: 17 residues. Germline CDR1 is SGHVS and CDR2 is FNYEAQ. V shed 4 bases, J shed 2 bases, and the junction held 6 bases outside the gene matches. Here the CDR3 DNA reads TGTGCCAGCAGCTCCTCCGGGACTAGCGGGGTCACAGATACGCAGTATTTT. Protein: CASSSSGTSGVTDTQYF.

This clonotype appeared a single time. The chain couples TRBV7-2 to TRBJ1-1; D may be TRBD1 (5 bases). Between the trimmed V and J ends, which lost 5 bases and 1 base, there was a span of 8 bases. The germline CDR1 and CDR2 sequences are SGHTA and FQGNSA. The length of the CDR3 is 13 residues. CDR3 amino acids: CASSLDRNTEAFF. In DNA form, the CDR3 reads TGTGCCAGCAGCCTAGACAGGAACACTGAAGCTTTCTTT. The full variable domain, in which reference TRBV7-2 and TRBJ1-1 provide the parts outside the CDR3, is GAGVSQSPSNKVTEKGKDVELRCDPISGHTALYWYRQSLGQGLEFLIYFQGNSAPDKSGLPSDRFSAERTGGSVSTLTIQRTQQEDSAVYLCASSLDRNTEAFFGQGTRLTVV.

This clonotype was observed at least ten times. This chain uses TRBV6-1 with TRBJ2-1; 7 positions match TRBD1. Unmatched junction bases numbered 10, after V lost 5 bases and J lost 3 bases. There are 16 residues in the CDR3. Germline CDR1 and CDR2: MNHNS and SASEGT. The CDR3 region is CASSQRTTGNYNEQFF. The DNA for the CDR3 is TGTGCCAGCAGTCAACGGACGACAGGGAACTACAATGAGCAGTTCTTC.

The CDR3 region has the DNA TGTGCCAGCAGTTTTGAGGGAGGGCATTACAATGAGCAGTTCTTC. Translating gives CASSFEGGHYNEQFF. The V call is TRBV12-3 or TRBV12-4, the J call TRBJ2-5; TRBD2 aligns across 7 bases. The J call is doubtful: the DNA matches TRBJ2-1 better. The CDR3 spans 15 residues.

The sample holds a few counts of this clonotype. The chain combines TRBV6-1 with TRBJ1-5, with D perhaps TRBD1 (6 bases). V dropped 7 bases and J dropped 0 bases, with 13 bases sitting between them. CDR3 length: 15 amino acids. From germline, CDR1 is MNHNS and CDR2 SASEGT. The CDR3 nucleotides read TGTGCCAGCACCCTGGACAGCTATAGCAATCAGCCCCAGCATTTT. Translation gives CASTLDSYSNQPQHF.